A selection of T cell receptor beta chains follows, all from one sample in a study of post-analysis software for immune sequencing data. In TCRdb, the PCR reads were re-called with MiXCR into one record per CDR3 protein. In the table there are 600,000 to 750,000 distinct CDR3 sequences, roughly three fifths of which are singletons. The specimen was blood. The receptors were gathered from a girl aged 2 to 9 with multiple sclerosis. Each CDR3 is given with its conserved first and last residue. Fields, in order: clone size, D gene, J gene, V gene, CDR3 DNA, CDR3 protein. D genes are given only for firm matches. The size entry is marked missing in some rows and otherwise reads once, few, many or a size class.

>.|.|TRBJ2-3|TRBV4-3
TGCGCCAGCAGCCTTTTAAGGCCCTGGGGCTTCACTTCGACAGATACGCAGTATTTT
CASSLLRPWGFTSTDTQYF
>.|TRBD1|TRBJ2-5|TRBV29-1
TGCAGCGTTGAGTTTCGGGACAGGGGTGATAGGGAGCAGTACTTC
CSVEFRDRGDREQYF
>.|TRBD2|TRBJ2-1|TRBV29-1
TGCAGCGGAGGGTTAGCGGGGGGGCCTGGCAATGAGCAGTTCTTC
CSGGLAGGPGNEQFF
>.|TRBD1|TRBJ1-5|TRBV6-5
TGTGCCAGCAGTCCGGACAGGGACAATCAGCCCCAGCATTTT
CASSPDRDNQPQHF
>once|.|TRBJ2-5|TRBV4-3
TGCGCCAGCAGCCCTCAGCGGGAACCAGGGGGCACCCAAGAGACCCAGTACTTC
CASSPQREPGGTQETQYF
>.|TRBD1|TRBJ2-3|TRBV12-3/TRBV12-4
TGTGCCAGCAGTCTTGGTCTGGGACAGGGGAAACATACGCAGTATTTT
CASSLGLGQGKHTQYF
>few|TRBD2|TRBJ2-1|TRBV20-1
TGCAGTGCGCGGGAGGGCCCGGATGAGCAGTTCTTC
CSAREGPDEQFF
>few|.|TRBJ2-3|TRBV6-4
TGTGCCAGCAGTGACCAAGGGTCCACAGATACGCAGTATTTT
CASSDQGSTDTQYF
>.|TRBD1|TRBJ2-4|TRBV29-1
TGCAGCGTTGAGGTCGCGGGACAGGATCTAGCCAAAAACATTCAGTACTTC
CSVEVAGQDLAKNIQYF
>.|.|TRBJ2-6|TRBV4-3
TGCGCCAGCAGCCAAGAAGGCGCTGGGGCCAACGCCCTGACTTTC
CASSQEGAGANALTF
>.|.|TRBJ1-1|TRBV12-3/TRBV12-4
TGTGCCAGCAGTTTGCGGCAAGCGCCTGAAGCTTTCTTT
CASSLRQAPEAFF
>once|TRBD1|TRBJ2-3|TRBV7-2
TGTGCCAGCAGCCTCAGGAGGTTAACAGGGGGCTTAAGGACAGATACGCAGTATTTT
CASSLRRLTGGLRTDTQYF
>.|.|TRBJ2-3|TRBV28
TGTGCCAGCAGTTTGTGGGGGGAGGATACGCAGTATTTT
CASSLWGEDTQYF
>.|.|TRBJ2-5|TRBV12-3/TRBV12-4
TGTGCCAGCAGTCCGATACAGGGAGGGGAGACCCAGTACTTC
CASSPIQGGETQYF
>.|.|TRBJ2-3|TRBV20-1
TGCAGTGCTAGTGGGTCGGGGGCCACCACAGATACGCAGTATTTT
CSASGSGATTDTQYF
>.|.|TRBJ2-7|TRBV6-5
TGTGCCAGCAGTTACGCCCACGAGCAGTACTTC
CASSYAHEQYF
>.|.|TRBJ2-1|TRBV29-1
TGCAGCGTTGAATTGGGGCCCCTTAATGAGCAGTTCTTC
CSVELGPLNEQFF
>.|.|TRBJ2-7|TRBV5-1
TGCGCCAGCAGCTGGCTAGCTACGGGGAAGGAGGGCGAGCAGTACTTC
CASSWLATGKEGEQYF